This is a list of T cell receptor beta chains from one sample in a study of CD8+CD57+ T cells in acquired aplastic anemia. TCRdb re-called the reads through MiXCR, storing one row per CDR3 protein. Here the sample spans 200,000 to 300,000 distinct CDR3 sequences, approximately 79% being singletons. Sequenced input: sorted CD4+, CD8+, or CD8+CD57+ T cells (not recorded which) from PBMCs. These receptors were collected from a human donor with aplastic anemia. CDR3s include the opening cysteine and the closing phenylalanine or tryptophan. Each record gives: CDR3 DNA, CDR3 protein, clone size, V gene, D gene, J gene. The D gene is left open where the match is weak. Clone size appears in some rows only: once, few, many, or a class for an expanded clone.

TGTGCCAGCAGCTTACTGGGCGGGGGGGCAGGAGAGCAGTACTTC	CASSLLGGGAGEQYF	once	TRBV7-9	TRBD2	TRBJ2-7
TGTGCCACCAGTGCCGGGACTAGGGAGTTCTTC	CATSAGTREFF	.	TRBV24-1	TRBD2	TRBJ2-1
TGTGCCACCAGCAGAGACTCCGTGTCGGGTGAAGCTTTCTTT	CATSRDSVSGEAFF	.	TRBV15	.	TRBJ1-1
TGTGCCAGCAGCCCCAGCGGGGGGGCGGCCCAGTACTTC	CASSPSGGAAQYF	.	TRBV12-3/TRBV12-4	TRBD2	TRBJ2-5
TGTGCCAGCAGTTCCGGGGGGGGCACGGATGGCTACACCTTC	CASSSGGGTDGYTF	.	TRBV12-3/TRBV12-4	.	TRBJ1-2
TGTGCCAGCAGCGCCGGGACTTGGGGAGAGACCCAGTACTTC	CASSAGTWGETQYF	.	TRBV9	.	TRBJ2-5
TGTGCCAGCAGCATGGAGAGCGAAGCCTACAATGAGCAGTTCTTC	CASSMESEAYNEQFF	.	TRBV5-6	.	TRBJ2-1
TGTGCCAGCGGGCAGGGGGGCATAGATACGCAGCATTTT	CASGQGGIDTQHF	.	TRBV7-8	TRBD1	TRBJ1-5
TGTGCCAGCAGCTTAGCAGGCACTAGCTCCTACGAGCATTTT	CASSLAGTSSYEHF	.	TRBV7-9	.	TRBJ2-3
TGTGCCTCAAGGACCCCTAGCACAGATACGCAGTATTTT	CASRTPSTDTQYF	few	TRBV10-3	.	TRBJ2-3
TGTGCCAGCAGTTACTCTAGCTCAGGGGCTGTCAGGGAGCTGTTTTTT	CASSYSSSGAVRELFF	many	TRBV6-5	.	TRBJ2-2
TGTGCCAGCAGCTTAGCCCACCCGAGAAAACAGTCCCATGAGCAGTTCTTC	CASSLAHPRKQSHEQFF	.	TRBV7-6	.	TRBJ2-1
TGTGCCAGCAGCTTAGCGGGAGGTCCCGGTACCCAGAATCAGTATTTT	CASSLAGGPGTQNQYF	few	TRBV7-8	.	TRBJ2-3
TGTGCCAGTGGGCAGGGCCATAATTCACCCCTCCACTTT	CASGQGHNSPLHF	.	TRBV7-2	.	TRBJ1-6
TGTGCCAGCACCTTGGGGGGAGGTCCCGATACGGAGTATTTT	CASTLGGGPDTEYF	.	TRBV7-9	.	TRBJ2-3
TGTGCCAGCAGCTTTCATCCAGACGAGACACCCCTTTTC	CASSFHPDETPLF	few	TRBV7-8	.	TRBJ2-3
TGTGCCAGCAGAATCGCCCGGACAGGGTCGGATGAGCAGTTCTTC	CASRIARTGSDEQFF	few	TRBV2	TRBD1	TRBJ2-1
TGCGCCAGCAGCTGGAGCACAGCCACTGAAGCTTTCTTT	CASSWSTATEAFF	.	TRBV5-1	.	TRBJ1-1
TGTGCCAGCAGTACCCGACGAACCGGGACAGGGTACAGGACAGATACGCAGTATTTT	CASSTRRTGTGYRTDTQYF	few	TRBV12-3/TRBV12-4	TRBD1	TRBJ2-3
TGTGCCAGCAGTGAATTGAGTGGAAGAAGGTCCGGGGTCACTGAAGCTTTCTTT	CASSELSGRRSGVTEAFF	few	TRBV25-1	.	TRBJ1-1
TGTGTCAGCAGCTACGGGGGCAGTGCTGAGCAGTATTTT	CVSSYGGSAEQYF	.	TRBV7-8	.	TRBJ2-3
TGTGTCAGCAGCGGCAGGGGCACAGCTTACGAGCAGTACTTC	CVSSGRGTAYEQYF	.	TRBV15	.	TRBJ2-7
TGTGCCACCAGCAAAGGTCAGTACACTGAAGCTTTCTTT	CATSKGQYTEAFF	few	TRBV15	.	TRBJ1-1
TGTGCCAGCAGCGCCCGTATCGCGGGAGAACATACGCAGTATTTT	CASSARIAGEHTQYF	.	TRBV5-8	TRBD2	TRBJ2-3
TGTGCCACCAGCAGAGTAGCGGGACTAGCCTCCTACGAGCAGTACTTC	CATSRVAGLASYEQYF	.	TRBV15	TRBD2	TRBJ2-7
TGTGCCAGCAGCTTAGAGGGAGGTCGCGACACGGAAGCTTTCTTT	CASSLEGGRDTEAFF	.	TRBV7-2	.	TRBJ1-1
TGTGCCAGCAGCTTAGCTAGAGGGGGCGGTACGCAGTACTTC	CASSLARGGGTQYF	.	TRBV7-8	TRBD1	TRBJ2-7
TGTGCCAGCAGCGGCGGGTCCTATAATGCAGCCCTCCACTTT	CASSGGSYNAALHF	.	TRBV7-9	.	TRBJ1-6
TGTGCCAGCAGCCCCGCGGCAGGTGCCCATACGGATAAGTTT	CASSPAAGAHTDKF	.	TRBV7-9	.	TRBJ2-3
TGTGCCAGCAGCTTTACCGACCCCCGGGACTCCCACTACTTT	CASSFTDPRDSHYF	.	TRBV12-3/TRBV12-4	.	TRBJ2-3
TGTGCCAGCAGCTTAGTCGGATCCGGGGAGCTGTTTTTT	CASSLVGSGELFF	.	TRBV7-9	.	TRBJ2-2
TGCGCCAGCAGCTTAGACGGACGGAGGCAGTATTTT	CASSLDGRRQYF	.	TRBV5-1	.	TRBJ2-3
TGTGCCAGCAGCGGACTAGCGAACGAGCAGTACTTC	CASSGLANEQYF	.	TRBV9	TRBD2	TRBJ2-7
TGTGCCACCAGCGGCCGGGGCGTTGCCTATACGCAGTATTTT	CATSGRGVAYTQYF	few	TRBV15	.	TRBJ2-3
TGTGCCAGCAGGGACGTGGGAGCGGATAAGCAGTTCTTC	CASRDVGADKQFF	.	TRBV2	.	TRBJ2-1
TGTGCCAGCAGTTTTGATGGGATCGATGAGCAGTTCTTC	CASSFDGIDEQFF	.	TRBV11-2	.	TRBJ2-1
TGTGCCAGCAGCTTTCAACGGGGCGGGGGTAGCGATGAGCTGTTTTTT	CASSFQRGGGSDELFF	.	TRBV7-9	.	TRBJ1-4
TGTGCCAGCAGCTCAGACAGGGGCGGATCACCCCCGCACTATTTT	CASSSDRGGSPPHYF	.	TRBV7-6	TRBD1	TRBJ2-3
TGCAGTGCTAGAGATCTGAATAGGGGGCAAACTGAAGCTTTCTTT	CSARDLNRGQTEAFF	.	TRBV20-1	TRBD1	TRBJ1-1
TGCGCCAGCAGCCAAGACGGGACAGGGGGTGAGGGCTACACCTTC	CASSQDGTGGEGYTF	many	TRBV4-1	TRBD1	TRBJ1-2
TGTGCCAGCAGCTTCGAGGACCGCTTCACCCATACGCCCTATTTT	CASSFEDRFTHTPYF	.	TRBV7-2	.	TRBJ2-3
TGTGCCAGCAGCTATTACAGCATCAACACTACGCAGTATTTT	CASSYYSINTTQYF	.	TRBV5-1	.	TRBJ2-3
TGTGCCAGCAGCTTGACAGGCGGCGCCGACAATGACTACTTC	CASSLTGGADNDYF	.	TRBV7-2	.	TRBJ2-5
TGTGCCAGCGGGGAAGGGGGCACAACGACGCAGTATTTT	CASGEGGTTTQYF	.	TRBV9	TRBD1	TRBJ2-3
TGTGCCAGCAGGGGACAAGGGATGAACTATGGCTACACCTTC	CASRGQGMNYGYTF	once	TRBV6-5	.	TRBJ1-2
TGTGCCAGCGGCGCCTCACGGGGTGGACAGTACTTC	CASGASRGGQYF	.	TRBV5-5	.	TRBJ2-4
TGTGCCAGCGGGGAAGGGGTCACAGATACGCACAATTTC	CASGEGVTDTHNF	.	TRBV2	.	TRBJ1-2